The next 22 T cell receptor beta chains were all read from a single sample in a study of shared clonotypes between healthy human individuals. TCRdb's copy holds only in-frame clones and misses some; the assay was immunoSEQ multiplex PCR. This table has about 1.1 million clones, 60% to 80% appearing once. Material: memory CD4+ T cells from PBMCs. The subset denotes: CD45RA-negative fraction. Receptors were obtained from a man aged 18 to 35 in good health. Some clones in this sample may be carry-over from other donors' samples.

The chain couples TRBV7-7 to TRBJ2-5; TRBD1 is a possible D gene (6 bases). CDR1 is SSHAT, CDR2 FNYEAQ, per germline (reference sequence). This CDR3 comprises 13 residues. The ends were cut back, 5 bases at V and 5 bases at J, with 12 bases in the middle. CDR3 nucleotide sequence: TGTGCCAGCAGCCAACAGGGAAGGGAGACCCAGTACTTC. Amino acid sequence: CASSQQGRETQYF.

The rearrangement joins TRBV19 to TRBJ2-6, with D unresolved. V was trimmed by 7 bases and J by 4 bases, leaving 17 bases between them. Germline CDR1 and CDR2: LNHDA and SQIVND (reference sequence). The CDR3 covers 16 residues. CDR3: CASTNRRSLGANVLTF. The CDR3 DNA follows: TGTGCCAGTACCAACAGACGATCTCTCGGGGCCAACGTCCTGACTTTC. The variable domain in full, completed from reference TRBV19 and TRBJ2-6, reads DGGITQSPKYLFRKEGQNVTLSCEQNLNHDAMYWYRQDPGQGLRLIYYSQIVNDFQKGDIAEGYSVSREKKESFPLTVTSAQKNPTAFYLCASTNRRSLGANVLTFGAGSRLTVL.

This chain joins TRBV15 and TRBJ1-2; no firm D call. The V end lost 1 base, the J end lost 4 bases, and 13 bases lay between the germline ends. The V gene's germline CDR1 is LNHNV and CDR2 YYDKDF (reference sequence). The CDR3 covers 15 residues. CDR3 DNA: TGTGCCACCAGCAGAGTATTCTTAGCCCTCTATGGCTACACCTTC. As protein: CATSRVFLALYGYTF.

The DNA of the CDR3 is TGTGCCAGCAGCTTTTATGCCGGGACAGGGGGAGAGCAGTACTTC. It codes for CASSFYAGTGGEQYF. The genes are TRBV7-9 and TRBJ2-7; TRBD1 matches at 11 bases. Looked up from germline, CDR1 is SEHNR and CDR2 is FQNEAQ (reference sequence). This CDR3 is built from 15 residues. The J segment lost 7 bases and the V segment lost 3 bases, leaving 8 bases of the junction unmatched.

The CDR3 is CSVEDIYITAGSRFF. CDR3 DNA sequence: TGCAGCGTTGAAGATATATATATTACGGCAGGGAGTCGGTTCTTC. The genes are TRBV29-1 and TRBJ2-1; D could derive from TRBD1 or TRBD2 (5 bases each). The germline gives CDR1 SQVTM, CDR2 ANQGSEA. V was trimmed by 0 bases and J by 15 bases, leaving 24 bases between them. The CDR3 spans 15 residues.

This chain connects TRBV30 to TRBJ2-3; 7 bases are shared with TRBD2. The CDR3 covers 18 residues. With V trimmed by 4 bases and J by 6 bases, 22 bases remained unmatched. The germline V gene encodes CDR1 GTSNPN and CDR2 SVGIG (reference sequence). The CDR3 DNA sequence: TGTGCCTGGAAACGTTTGAGTAGTGGCGGGAGTCCGCGGGATACGCAGTATTTT. As protein: CAWKRLSSGGSPRDTQYF.

This clone was observed a few times. No DNA is shown, since the ends of the CDR3 on it are uncertain; the CDR3 is the one TCRdb lists. This rearrangement joins TRBV5-6 to TRBJ2-1. The CDR3 sequence runs 14 residues, both termini included. Per the germline V gene, CDR1 is SGHDT and CDR2 is YYEEEE. CDR3 in amino acids: CASSLVGDGTQLVF.

The chain couples TRBV30 to TRBJ1-1; 9 bases are shared with TRBD1. After removal of 0 bases from V and 13 bases from J, the junction contained 15 bases not matched to a gene. Germline loops: CDR1 GTSNPN, CDR2 SVGIG (reference sequence). The CDR3 is 15 residues long. Here the CDR3 DNA reads TGTGCCTGGAGTGTATTGCGGACAGGGGCCCAGAAGATTTTCTTT. It codes for CAWSVLRTGAQKIFF.

V usage is TRBV29-1 and J usage is TRBJ1-6, with 9 positions matching TRBD1. There are 13 residues in the CDR3. Germline CDR1 SQVTM, CDR2 ANQGSEA. After removal of 8 bases from V and 7 bases from J, the junction contained 6 bases not matched to a gene. Here the CDR3 DNA reads TGCAGCTACAGGGGGCTAAAGAATTCACCCCTCCACTTT. As protein: CSYRGLKNSPLHF.

This clone was recorded a few times. The chain is built from TRBV6-5 and TRBJ1-5; 10 nucleotides agree with TRBD1. Trimming at V came to 9 bases and at J to 5 bases, leaving 10 bases not matched to a gene. The CDR3 is 15 residues long. The germline V gene encodes CDR1 MNHEY and CDR2 SVGAGI. This CDR3 is CARPDRDRGYQPQHF. The DNA for the CDR3 is TGTGCCAGACCCGATCGGGACAGGGGCTATCAGCCCCAGCATTTT.

The chain is built from TRBV4-1 and TRBJ2-3; D might be TRBD1 (6 bases). The germline V gene has CDR1 MGHRA and CDR2 YSYEKL. Trimming shortened V by 4 bases and J by 7 bases, and 9 bases separated the two germline ends. The CDR3 length is 12 residues. DNA of the CDR3: TGCGCCAGCAGCCCAGGACAGAATACGCAGTATTTT. This translates into CASSPGQNTQYF.

This clone was observed a handful of times. Other DNA sequences in this sample translate to the same CDR3. CDR3 in DNA: TGTGCCAGCAGCGTAGTGGGGACGGGGGTGGAGACCCAGTACTTC. This codes for CASSVVGTGVETQYF. The chain has TRBV9 and TRBJ2-5, with D tentatively TRBD2 (6 bases). Germline-derived CDR1 and CDR2 are SGDLS and YYNGEE. This CDR3 comprises 15 residues. V dropped 0 bases and J dropped 5 bases, with 14 bases sitting between them. The full variable domain, rest sourced from reference TRBV9 and TRBJ2-5, is DSGVTQTPKHLITATGQRVTLRCSPRSGDLSVYWYQQSLDQGLQFLIQYYNGEERAKGNILERFSAQQFPDLHSELNLSSLELGDSALYFCASSVVGTGVETQYFGPGTRLLVL.

This chain links TRBV2 with TRBJ2-1; D could derive from TRBD1 or TRBD2 (6 bases each). CDR1 SNHLY and CDR2 FYNNEI come from the germline V gene. The CDR3 is made up of 11 amino acids. Deletions cut 7 bases from V and 9 bases from J, with 10 bases between. The CDR3 DNA reads TGTGCCAGCAAGGGGGGTCTTGAGCAGTTCTTC. Its protein product is CASKGGLEQFF.

Points on this clone: Mismatch with germline at one junction end may stem from a read error. The same CDR3 also results from other DNA sequences found in this sample. The chain is built from TRBV6-6 and TRBJ1-5; D remains unclear. The CDR3 has 13 amino acids. Germline V gene sequence: CDR1 MNHNY, CDR2 SVGAGI (reference sequence). The CDR3 protein is CASSYSRDQPQHF. The CDR3 DNA reads as TGTGCCAGCAGCTACTCTCGGGATCAGCCCCAGCATTTT.

V is TRBV28 and J is TRBJ2-7, with 12 bases fitting TRBD2. The CDR3 covers 13 residues. Germline CDR1 MDHEN, CDR2 SYDVKM. With V trimmed by 6 bases and J by 10 bases, 7 bases remained unmatched. The CDR3 nucleotides are TGTGCCAGCAGACCCTGGACTAGCGGGATACAGTACTTC. Translation: CASRPWTSGIQYF.

A single count supports this clone. The chain links TRBV28 to TRBJ1-5; D not certain. CDR1 and CDR2 (germline): MDHEN, SYDVKM. The CDR3 is made up of 13 amino acids. Trimming took 3 bases from V and 6 from J, leaving 9 bases between them. CDR3 sequence: CASSFDGGQPQHF. In DNA form, the CDR3 reads TGTGCCAGCAGTTTTGACGGCGGTCAGCCCCAGCATTTT.

The chain joins TRBV7-8 to TRBJ1-3; D gene unclear. Trimming pared 3 bases from V and 0 bases from J, leaving 6 bases between. The CDR3 runs 14 residues. The germline CDR1 and CDR2 sequences are SGHVS and FQNEAQ. The CDR3 sequence: CASSFVGSGNTIYF. CDR3 DNA: TGTGCCAGCAGCTTTGTGGGCTCTGGAAACACCATATATTTT.

There are a few counts of this clone. The CDR3 spells CASSLRTDRNTGELFF. CDR3 in DNA: TGTGCCAGCAGCCTCCGGACAGACAGAAACACCGGGGAGCTGTTTTTT. The gene calls are TRBV14 and TRBJ2-2; possibly TRBD1 for D (6 bases). The length of the CDR3 is 16 residues. Trimming took 4 bases from V and 2 from J, leaving 14 bases between them. CDR1 and CDR2 (germline): SGHDN, FVKESK.

As for this clone: The sample carries other DNA sequences with the same CDR3. The rearrangement uses TRBV7-9 and TRBJ1-2; D is unclear. Trimming stripped 1 base from V and 1 base from J, with 7 bases between. Germline values: CDR1 SEHNR, CDR2 FQNEAQ (reference sequence). The CDR3 spans 14 residues. CDR3 nucleotides: TGTGCCAGCAGCTTAGGAGGCGTTAACTATGGCTACACCTTC. Translation: CASSLGGVNYGYTF.

This clone was picked up a small number of times. The rearrangement joins TRBV5-8 to TRBJ2-1; D not certain. The V end was cut by 2 bases, the J end by 0 bases, with 9 bases between. Germline V lookup: CDR1 SGHTS, CDR2 YDEGEE. This CDR3 contains 15 residues. The CDR3 reads CASSFGFSSYNEQFF. CDR3 DNA sequence: TGTGCCAGCAGCTTCGGCTTTAGCTCCTACAATGAGCAGTTCTTC.

The chain joins TRBV2 to TRBJ1-4, with 9 bases lining up with TRBD1. CDR1 SNHLY and CDR2 FYNNEI come from the germline V gene. With V trimmed by 7 bases and J by 7 bases, 4 bases remained unmatched. The CDR3 is made up of 13 amino acids. The CDR3 DNA reads TGTGCCAGCATTAGGGACAGGGCTGAAAAACTGTTTTTT. It translates to CASIRDRAEKLFF.

This clone turned up a few times. This chain uses TRBV29-1 with TRBJ1-1, with TRBD1 as a possible D gene (5 bases). The germline V and J ends were trimmed by 5 bases and 6 bases, with 13 bases remaining between them. CDR3 size: 12 residues. CDR1 and CDR2 from the germline V gene are SQVTM and ANQGSEA. CDR3 bases: TGCAGCGTTACAAAGGGGTGGGCTGAAGCTTTCTTT. It codes for CSVTKGWAEAFF.